This T cell receptor beta chain was documented in a study of shared clonotypes between healthy human individuals. The method was immunoSEQ multiplex PCR; TCRdb's version includes in-frame clones alone and lacks a portion of them. The table has hundreds of thousands of clones, 77% seen once; the top ten hold about 11%. The CDR3 length is 16 residues. V lost 2 bases and J lost 1, with 15 bases in between. Germline V lookup: CDR1 SGHTA, CDR2 FQGNSA. Healthy HIV-negative adults with no recent acute infections or vaccinations were recruited as donors. The rearrangement joins TRBV7-2 to TRBJ2-7; D is perhaps TRBD1 or TRBD2 (5 bases each). The sample comprised PBMCs. This TCR was recovered from a woman aged 40 to 50 in good health. Some clones in this sample may be carry-over from other donors' samples. The CDR3 DNA is TGTGCCAGCAGCTTAAACCCCGGGGCCCAATCCTACGAGCAGTACTTC. This sequence encodes CASSLNPGAQSYEQYF.